These 10 T cell receptor beta chains came from one sample sequenced in a study of CD8 T cells in ankylosing spondylitis. MiXCR, applied by TCRdb to the 5' RACE reads, yields one record per CDR3 protein. In the table there are about 240,000 distinct CDR3 sequences, over 8.5% of which are singletons. Sequencing was performed on blood, either unsorted or a sorted T cell fraction (not recorded which). The receptor set was obtained from a male donor with ankylosing spondylitis or in good health (not recorded which).

This clonotype was detected ten times or more. This chain connects TRBV21-1 to TRBJ2-5; the table calls TRBD2, which could not be checked here. TRBV21-1 is reported as a pseudogene. CDR3 length equals 16 residues. Here the CDR3 reads CASSKVRSGRSETQYF. The DNA of the CDR3 is TGTGCCAGCAGCAAAGTACGTAGCGGGAGGTCGGAGACCCAGTACTTC.

The table lists this clonotype with many counts. The chain has TRBV5-1 and TRBJ2-3; TRBD1 might be the D (5 bases). V lost 7 bases to trimming and J lost 1 base, with 13 bases between them. CDR1 and CDR2 (germline): SGHRS, YFSETQ. This CDR3 is 14 amino acids long. The CDR3 sequence: CASYDRTRTDTQYF. CDR3 DNA: TGCGCCAGCTATGACAGAACGCGCACAGATACGCAGTATTTT.

This clonotype has ten or more counts. The chain links TRBV20-1 to TRBJ1-2; the match to TRBD1 covers 7 bases. The germline gives CDR1 DFQATT, CDR2 SNEGSKA (reference sequence). The CDR3 runs to 13 residues. Unmatched junction bases numbered 8, after V lost 6 bases and J lost 4 bases. The CDR3 sequence is CSAQPGQLYGYTF. For the CDR3, the DNA is TGCAGTGCCCAACCGGGACAGCTCTATGGCTACACCTTC.

This clonotype was counted ten times or more. This sequence joins TRBV12-3 or TRBV12-4 and TRBJ2-2, with no clear D. This CDR3 is 12 amino acids long. Trimming pared 2 bases from V and 7 bases from J, leaving 5 bases between. DNA for the CDR3: TGTGCCAGCAGTTTATGGGTCGGGGAGCTGTTTTTT. This translates into CASSLWVGELFF.

The V gene is TRBV7-2, the J gene TRBJ2-1; the D gene is possibly TRBD1 (5 bases). CDR1 and CDR2 (germline): SGHTA, FQGNSA. V lost 0 bases and J lost 10, with 13 bases in between. The CDR3 is 14 amino acids. The CDR3 reads CASSLALLSGEQFF. CDR3 sequence (DNA): TGTGCCAGCAGCTTAGCCCTCTTATCAGGGGAGCAGTTCTTC.

The table lists this clonotype with a few counts. The rearrangement uses TRBV23-1 and TRBJ2-7; unclear D gene. TRBV23-1 has ORF status, its function being uncertain. CDR3 length: 13 amino acids. V was trimmed by 3 bases and J by 0 bases, leaving 6 bases between them. In DNA form, the CDR3 reads TGCGCCAGCAGTCACCCGAGCTCCTACGAGCAGTACTTC. Encoded protein: CASSHPSSYEQYF.

This clonotype has a handful of counts. The chain joins TRBV4-2 to TRBJ2-2; D perhaps matches TRBD2 (6 bases). Per the germline V gene, CDR1 is LGHNA and CDR2 is YNFKEQ. The CDR3 totals 15 residues. Trimming shortened V by 2 bases and J by 13 bases, and 20 bases separated the two germline ends. CDR3 residues: CASSQLRDSKSGLFF. The CDR3 DNA reads as TGTGCCAGCAGCCAACTCCGGGACTCCAAGTCTGGGCTGTTTTTT.

This clonotype showed up many times. This rearrangement joins TRBV14 to TRBJ2-6, with D unresolved. Trimming shortened V by 0 bases and J by 0 bases, and 21 bases separated the two germline ends. Germline CDR1 and CDR2: SGHDN and FVKESK. This CDR3 has 21 amino acids. CDR3 nucleotides: TGTGCCAGCAGCCAAGATCATAGTGGGTCAGAGTTACTCTCTGGGGCCAACGTCCTGACTTTC. This sequence encodes CASSQDHSGSELLSGANVLTF.

The chain recombines TRBV20-1 with TRBJ1-2, with D possibly matching TRBD1 (5 bases). The CDR3 runs to 12 residues. Germline values: CDR1 DFQATT, CDR2 SNEGSKA (reference sequence). V dropped 7 bases and J dropped 0 bases, with 9 bases sitting between them. CDR3 region: CSGGTANYGYTF. The CDR3 region has the DNA TGCAGTGGGGGGACGGCTAACTATGGCTACACCTTC.

This clonotype was observed a handful of times. The chain has TRBV4-2 and TRBJ2-5; TRBD2 matches 7 bases. The junction had 9 bases not matched to a gene; V was cut back by 3 bases and J by 5 bases. The germline gives CDR1 LGHNA, CDR2 YNFKEQ. The CDR3 covers 15 residues. The CDR3 reads CASSQETSSVETQYF. CDR3 nucleotides: TGTGCCAGCAGCCAGGAGACTAGCTCGGTGGAGACCCAGTACTTC.